The entry that follows covers one TCR beta chain sequence. The table came from immunoSEQ multiplex PCR; TCRdb's copy has only in-frame clones and leaves some out. The table shows fewer than 90,000 clones, with around 90% occurring only once. The sample is drawn from a study of T cell changes during pregnancy in multiple sclerosis. The receptor comes from a female donor with multiple sclerosis, enrolled in a pregnancy study. The material was peripheral blood, obtained in the second trimester of pregnancy.

CDR3 region: CASSPPRGGEEGETQYF. The CDR3 DNA reads TGTGCCAGCAGCCCCCCGCGGGGGGGGGAGGAGGGAGAGACCCAGTACTTC. V is TRBV9 and J is TRBJ2-5, with TRBD2 matching 9 bases. The germline V gene has CDR1 SGDLS and CDR2 YYNGEE. V lost 4 bases to trimming and J lost 4 bases; unmatched junction nucleotides: 14. The length of the CDR3 is 17 residues.